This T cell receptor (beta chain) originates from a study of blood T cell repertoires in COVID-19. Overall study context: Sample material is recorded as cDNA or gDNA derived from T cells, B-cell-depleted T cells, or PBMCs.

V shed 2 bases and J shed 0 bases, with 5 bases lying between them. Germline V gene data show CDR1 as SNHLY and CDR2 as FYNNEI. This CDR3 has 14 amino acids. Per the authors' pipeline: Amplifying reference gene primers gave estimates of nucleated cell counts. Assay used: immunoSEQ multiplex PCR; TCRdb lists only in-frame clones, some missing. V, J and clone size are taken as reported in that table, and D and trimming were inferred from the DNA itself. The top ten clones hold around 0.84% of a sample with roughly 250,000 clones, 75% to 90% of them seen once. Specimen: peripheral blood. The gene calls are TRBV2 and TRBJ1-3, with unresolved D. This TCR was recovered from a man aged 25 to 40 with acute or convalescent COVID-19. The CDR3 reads CASSEIYSGNTIYF. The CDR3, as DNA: TGTGCCAGCAGTGAAATCTACTCTGGAAACACCATATATTTT.